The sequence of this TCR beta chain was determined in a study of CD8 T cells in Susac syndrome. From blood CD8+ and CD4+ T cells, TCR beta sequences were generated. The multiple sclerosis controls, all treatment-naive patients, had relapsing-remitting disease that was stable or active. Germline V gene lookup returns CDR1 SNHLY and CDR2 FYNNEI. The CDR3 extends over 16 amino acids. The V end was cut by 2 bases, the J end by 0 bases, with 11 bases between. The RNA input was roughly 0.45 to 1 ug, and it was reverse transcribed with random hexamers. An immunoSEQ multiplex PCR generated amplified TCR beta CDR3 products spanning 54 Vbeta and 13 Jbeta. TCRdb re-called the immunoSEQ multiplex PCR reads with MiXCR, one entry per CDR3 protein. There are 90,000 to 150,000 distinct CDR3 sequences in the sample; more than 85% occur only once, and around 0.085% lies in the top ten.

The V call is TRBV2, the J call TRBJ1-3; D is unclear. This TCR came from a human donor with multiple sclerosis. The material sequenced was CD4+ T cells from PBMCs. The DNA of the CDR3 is TGTGCCAGCAGTGAACTTCTGGCCATCTCTGGAAACACCATATATTTT. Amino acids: CASSELLAISGNTIYF.